These 9 T cell receptor beta chains came from one sample sequenced in a study of blood T cell repertoires in COVID-19. Some clones are missing from TCRdb's copy, which holds only in-frame ones; the method was immunoSEQ multiplex PCR. The table includes fewer than 80,000 clones, around 90% detected once. Sequences were obtained from peripheral blood. The receptors come from a man in his 70s with acute or convalescent COVID-19.

The chain is built from TRBV6-5 and TRBJ2-7; D may be TRBD2 (6 bases). CDR3 size: 12 residues. Germline CDR1 reads MNHEY; CDR2 reads SVGAGI. Trimming stripped 6 bases from V and 9 bases from J, with 15 bases between. CDR3 in DNA: TGTGCCAGCAGAGGGTCAGCGGGCGGGCAGTACTTC. This codes for CASRGSAGGQYF.

The DNA for the CDR3 is TGTGCCAGCAGTATCAGGGGATATACGCAGTATTTT. It encodes CASSIRGYTQYF. The rearrangement joins TRBV27 to TRBJ2-3; the D gene is possibly TRBD1 (6 bases). The CDR3 sequence is 12 residues long. The V gene's germline CDR1 is MNHEY and CDR2 SMNVEV (reference sequence). V dropped 5 bases and J dropped 7 bases, with 10 bases sitting between them.

V and J are TRBV5-1 and TRBJ1-4; a possible D gene is TRBD1 (6 bases). The germline gives CDR1 SGHRS, CDR2 YFSETQ. Between the trimmed V and J ends, which lost 4 bases and 7 bases, there was a span of 14 bases. The CDR3 has 14 amino acids. The CDR3 region has the DNA TGCGCCAGCAGCCCAACCAGGGGCACTGAAAAACTGTTTTTT. This sequence encodes CASSPTRGTEKLFF.

In its sample, this clone was seen a few times. J is TRBJ1-5 and V is TRBV6-6; 7 nucleotides agree with TRBD1. V was clipped by 7 bases and J by 1 base; unmatched bases: 7. This CDR3 comprises 15 residues. Germline V gene lookup returns CDR1 MNHNY and CDR2 SVGAGI (reference sequence). In nucleotides, the CDR3 is TGTGCCAGCATCACAAACAGGGGAAGCAATCAGCCCCAGCATTTT. Protein: CASITNRGSNQPQHF.

The V call is TRBV6-1, the J call TRBJ1-1; no reliable D call. The V and J ends lost 0 bases and 3 bases respectively, with 5 bases between them. The V gene's germline CDR1 is MNHNS and CDR2 SASEGT. This CDR3 region has 13 residues. The CDR3 loop reads CASSEAYHTEAFF. In DNA, the CDR3 is TGTGCCAGCAGTGAAGCTTATCACACTGAAGCTTTCTTT.

The chain links TRBV3-1 (or the pseudogene TRBV3-2) to TRBJ1-6, with a tentative D call TRBD1 (6 bases). Trimming removed 4 bases from V and 6 bases from J, with 22 bases in between. Germline V gene lookup returns CDR1 LGHDT and CDR2 YNNKEL (reference sequence). The CDR3 totals 18 residues. CDR3 region: CASSPGQTGTISNSPLHF. CDR3 in DNA: TGTGCCAGCAGCCCTGGCCAGACCGGGACAATATCTAATTCACCCCTCCACTTT.

The chain joins TRBV7-3 to TRBJ2-1; 8 positions match TRBD2. The V gene's germline CDR1 is SGHTA and CDR2 FQGTGA. V dropped 5 bases and J dropped 7; count of bases not matched to a gene: 13. The CDR3 is made up of 16 amino acids. The CDR3 region has the DNA TGTGCCAGCAGCGTTGGATGGAGCGGGAGTGGGAATGAGCAGTTCTTC. Protein sequence: CASSVGWSGSGNEQFF.

The chain recombines TRBV5-1 with TRBJ1-2; 8 bases agree with TRBD1. The germline CDR1 and CDR2 sequences are SGHRS and YFSETQ. Trimming removed 0 bases from V and 7 bases from J; junction bases left unmatched: 8. The CDR3 has 15 amino acids. CDR3 sequence: CASSLGAGGSVGYTF. The CDR3 region has the DNA TGCGCCAGCAGCTTGGGGGCAGGGGGCTCGGTTGGCTACACCTTC.

Only one count was recorded for this clone. This chain uses TRBV7-3 with TRBJ2-3; 15 nucleotides line up with TRBD2. After removal of 4 bases from V and 3 bases from J, the junction contained 2 bases not matched to a gene. Looked up from germline, CDR1 is SGHTA and CDR2 is FQGTGA. The CDR3 extends over 16 amino acids. The CDR3 nucleotides are TGTGCCAGCAGCTGGACTAGCGGGAGGGAAACAGATACGCAGTATTTT. Protein: CASSWTSGRETDTQYF.